Each of the 25 T cell receptor beta chains below was sequenced from the same sample in a study of T cells in Graves' hyperthyroidism and ophthalmopathy (dated by TCRdb to the late 2010s). Libraries were made using multiplex PCR. The data were produced on an Illumina HiSeq 2000. The TCR beta CDR3 regions were amplified from the RNA transcripts. For the first round of RT-PCR on the TCR CDR3, the HTBI primer set was used together with the Qiagen OneStep RT-PCR kit. TCRdb itself trimmed the public reads at Q25 with fastp, ran MiXCR and retained productive beta chains. Rows are combined by CDR3 protein, so each entry shows the most common genes and DNA. For this sample the table gives about 420,000 distinct CDR3 sequences, of which around 14% were detected only once. The ten largest clones add up to 14% of the sample. Sequenced material: blood. These receptor sequences come from a woman in her late teens or twenties with Graves' hyperthyroidism.

This chain connects TRBV12-3 or TRBV12-4 to TRBJ2-7; no definite D call. V gave up 5 bases and J gave up 3 bases, with 17 bases separating them. The CDR3 has 15 amino acids. For the CDR3, the DNA is TGTGCCAGCAGTGGAAATAGGGTTATGGGCTACGAGCAGTACTTC. It encodes CASSGNRVMGYEQYF.

The V call is TRBV12-3 or TRBV12-4, the J call TRBJ2-1, with D uncertain. This CDR3 spans 12 amino acids. V was trimmed by 1 base and J by 9 bases, leaving 7 bases between them. CDR3 amino acids: CASSLGPGEQFF. The DNA of the CDR3 is TGTGCCAGCAGTTTAGGGCCCGGTGAGCAGTTCTTC.

The chain carries TRBV12-3 or TRBV12-4 and TRBJ2-5, with 10 bases aligning to TRBD2. With 6 bases clipped from V and 5 bases from J, the junction kept 9 bases outside the gene matches. The CDR3 extends over 15 amino acids. The CDR3 nucleotides are TGTGCCAGCAGGAACTCTAGCGGGGGTGGGGAGACCCAGTACTTC. It translates to CASRNSSGGGETQYF.

This clonotype was observed at least ten times. The gene calls are TRBV3-1 and TRBJ1-2, with no clear D. V was pared by 0 bases and J by 8 bases, with 13 bases between. Looked up from germline, CDR1 is LGHDT and CDR2 is YNNKEL (reference sequence). This CDR3 has 14 residues. The CDR3 DNA reads as TGTGCCAGCAGCCAAGAACCGGGGTTAAGAGGCTACACCTTC. Protein: CASSQEPGLRGYTF. Full variable domain (outside the CDR3, taken from reference TRBV3-1 and TRBJ1-2): DTAVSQTPKYLVTQMGNDKSIKCEQNLGHDTMYWYKQDSKKFLKIMFSYNNKELIINETVPNRFSPKSPDKAHLNLHINSLELGDSAVYFCASSQEPGLRGYTFGSGTRLTVV.

This sequence joins TRBV4-2 and TRBJ2-1; 14 nucleotides line up with TRBD2. V lost 0 bases and J lost 4; bases outside the gene matches: 14. The germline CDR1 and CDR2 sequences are LGHNA and YNFKEQ. This CDR3 is 21 amino acids long. The CDR3 bases are TGTGCCAGCAGCCAAGAGGAGTGGGCGGAGACTAGCGGGAGGGAATACAATGAGCAGTTCTTC. Residues: CASSQEEWAETSGREYNEQFF.

This clonotype was counted at least ten times. The chain combines TRBV7-9 with TRBJ2-3; 7 bases map to TRBD1. This CDR3 is built from 13 residues. J gave up 4 bases and V 3 bases, and 1 base lay outside the gene matches. Germline CDR1 is SEHNR and CDR2 is FQNEAQ (reference sequence). The CDR3 region has the DNA TGTGCCAGCAGCTTGGGACAGTCAGATACGCAGTATTTT. Translated, it gives CASSLGQSDTQYF.

The chain's CDR3 is CASSSSGSKETQYF. In nucleotides, the CDR3 is TGCGCCAGCAGCTCTAGCGGGAGTAAGGAGACCCAGTACTTC. This chain connects TRBV5-1 to TRBJ2-5, with 10 bases aligning to TRBD2. The CDR3 is made up of 14 amino acids. The J segment lost 5 bases and the V segment lost 3 bases, leaving 4 bases of the junction unmatched. Germline values: CDR1 SGHRS, CDR2 YFSETQ. The full variable domain, with the rest looked up from reference TRBV5-1 and TRBJ2-5, is KAGVTQTPRYLIKTRGQQVTLSCSPISGHRSVSWYQQTPGQGLQFLFEYFSETQRNKGNFPGRFSGRQFSNSRSEMNVSTLELGDSALYLCASSSSGSKETQYFGPGTRLLVL.

This clonotype was seen a few times. This sequence joins TRBV27 and TRBJ2-1; 8 bases match TRBD2. Trimming at V came to 4 bases and at J to 1 base, leaving 9 bases not matched to a gene. The V gene's germline CDR1 is MNHEY and CDR2 SMNVEV (reference sequence). The CDR3 sequence is 17 residues long. The CDR3 spells CASSSTPRLASYNEQFF. For the CDR3, the DNA is TGTGCCAGCAGTTCCACCCCACGACTAGCGTCCTACAATGAGCAGTTCTTC.

The chain has TRBV7-3 and TRBJ2-3; D may be TRBD1 or TRBD2 (5 bases each). Per the germline V gene, CDR1 is SGHTA and CDR2 is FQGTGA. The CDR3 is 15 residues long. Trimming cost V 2 bases and J 2 bases, with 11 bases left between them. DNA of the CDR3: TGTGCCAGCAGCTTAGGGGTCGGGGCCACAGATACGCAGTATTTT. It translates to CASSLGVGATDTQYF.

On this clonotype: A junction boundary mismatches the germline segment, possibly from a read error. The V gene is TRBV7-7, the J gene TRBJ2-5, with D maybe TRBD1 (6 bases). The CDR3 totals 13 residues. CDR1 and CDR2 from the germline V gene are SSHAT and FNYEAQ (reference sequence). The CDR3 DNA is TGTGCTAGCACCCCCGACAGGTCAAGGACCCAGTACTTC. Its protein product is CASTPDRSRTQYF. Drawing the rest from reference TRBV7-7 and TRBJ2-5, the complete variable domain is GAGVSQSPRYKVTKRGQDVTLRCDPISSHATLYWYQQALGQGPEFLTYFNYEAQPDKSGLPSDRFSAERPEGSISTLTIQRTEQRDSAMYRCASTPDRSRTQYFGPGTRLLVL.

There are a few counts of this clonotype. The V gene is TRBV20-1, the J gene TRBJ1-3, with TRBD1 matching 10 bases. The CDR3 length is 15 residues. The V gene's germline CDR1 is DFQATT and CDR2 SNEGSKA (reference sequence). Germline trimming cut 1 base from V and 5 bases from J; bases unmatched to any gene: 5. This CDR3 reads CSARGGTGARNTIYF. Written as DNA, the CDR3 is TGCAGTGCTAGAGGTGGGACAGGGGCAAGAAACACCATATATTTT.

This clonotype was seen repeatedly, ten times or more. J is TRBJ2-3 and V is TRBV2; 7 bases map to TRBD2. This CDR3 contains 15 residues. V lost 3 bases to trimming and J lost 1 base; unmatched junction nucleotides: 4. Germline V gene sequence: CDR1 SNHLY, CDR2 FYNNEI. CDR3 loop: CASSDRLAGTDTQYF. CDR3 bases: TGTGCCAGCAGTGATCGACTAGCTGGCACAGATACGCAGTATTTT.

The rearrangement joins TRBV5-1 to TRBJ1-2, with D hard to call. Germline V lookup: CDR1 SGHRS, CDR2 YFSETQ. The CDR3 totals 14 residues. The ends were cut back, 4 bases at V and 0 bases at J, with 10 bases in the middle. The CDR3 DNA follows: TGCGCCAGCAGCCAAGCCCGGGCTAACTATGGCTACACCTTC. Amino acid sequence: CASSQARANYGYTF.

In this sample, this clonotype turned up a few times. The chain joins TRBV6-2 or TRBV6-3 to TRBJ2-5; 8 nucleotides match TRBD2. The CDR3 loop spans 16 amino acids. J was trimmed by 5 bases and V by 5 bases; bases with no gene match: 13. The V gene's germline CDR1 is MNHEY and CDR2 SVGEGT. CDR3 protein: CASSHKRGGWLETQYF. In DNA form, the CDR3 reads TGTGCCAGCAGTCACAAGCGCGGGGGGTGGCTGGAGACCCAGTACTTC.

This clonotype has a handful of counts. This rearrangement joins TRBV12-3 or TRBV12-4 to TRBJ1-3; the match to TRBD1 covers 7 bases. With V trimmed by 6 bases and J by 2 bases, 7 bases remained unmatched. CDR3 size: 15 residues. CDR3: CASRPGTEAGNTIYF. The CDR3 bases are TGTGCCAGCAGGCCCGGGACAGAGGCTGGAAACACCATATATTTT.

This clonotype has a count of ten or more. The chain recombines TRBV7-8 with TRBJ2-1; D is tentatively TRBD1 or TRBD2 (5 bases each). The germline gives CDR1 SGHVS, CDR2 FQNEAQ. The V end was cut by 6 bases, the J end by 1 base, with 16 bases between. CDR3 length equals 16 residues. CDR3 loop: CASRQGTPHSYNEQFF. In DNA, the CDR3 is TGTGCCAGCAGACAAGGGACCCCCCATTCCTACAATGAGCAGTTCTTC. Together with reference TRBV7-8 and TRBJ2-1, the CDR3 gives the full variable domain: GAGVSQSPRYKVAKRGQDVALRCDPISGHVSLFWYQQALGQGPEFLTYFQNEAQLDKSGLPSDRFFAERPEGSVSTLKIQRTQQEDSAVYLCASRQGTPHSYNEQFFGPGTRLTVL.

This clonotype was counted ten times or more. This sequence joins TRBV2 and TRBJ2-1, with 13 positions matching TRBD2. Germline V gene lookup returns CDR1 SNHLY and CDR2 FYNNEI. J was trimmed by 7 bases and V by 7 bases; bases with no gene match: 4. This CDR3 contains 14 residues. The CDR3, as DNA: TGTGCCAGCACCTGGACTAGCGGGAGAAATGAGCAGTTCTTC. This translates into CASTWTSGRNEQFF.

The V call is TRBV5-1, the J call TRBJ2-4; 11 nucleotides line up with TRBD2. Germline-derived CDR1 and CDR2 are SGHRS and YFSETQ. After removal of 4 bases from V and 0 bases from J, the junction contained 9 bases not matched to a gene. CDR3 length: 18 amino acids. CDR3 sequence reads: CASSPGLAVNPAKNIQYF. The CDR3 DNA reads TGCGCCAGCAGCCCGGGACTAGCGGTGAACCCAGCCAAAAACATTCAGTACTTC.

This chain uses TRBV9 with TRBJ1-3; TRBD1 might be the D (5 bases). Germline V gene data show CDR1 as SGDLS and CDR2 as YYNGEE. The CDR3 totals 18 residues. V gave up 3 bases and J gave up 0 bases, with 19 bases separating them. In DNA form, the CDR3 reads TGTGCCAGCAGCGCTTCTATCGACAGTCAGTTCTCTGGAAACACCATATATTTT. It specifies CASSASIDSQFSGNTIYF.

In this sample, this clonotype turned up many times. V usage is TRBV20-1 and J usage is TRBJ2-5, with D possibly being TRBD2 (5 bases). Germline lookup yields CDR1 DFQATT and CDR2 SNEGSKA (reference sequence). This CDR3 has 14 residues. V lost 7 bases, J lost 7 bases, and 22 bases lay in between. The CDR3 spells CSVGLPGVYGTQYF. The CDR3 coding sequence is TGCAGTGTTGGACTCCCTGGGGTATATGGGACCCAGTACTTC.

The chain carries TRBV10-3 and TRBJ2-2; 15 bases map to TRBD2. Losses at the gene ends were 7 bases for V and 7 bases for J; bases not matched to a gene: 7. There are 16 residues in the CDR3. Per germline, CDR1 ENHRY and CDR2 SYGVKD. Written as DNA, the CDR3 is TGTGCCATCAAAAGCGGACTAGCGGGAGGGTACGGGGAGCTGTTTTTT. It codes for CAIKSGLAGGYGELFF.

This clonotype was seen more than once but under ten times. The chain is built from TRBV20-1 and TRBJ2-7; D is uncertain. CDR3 length: 12 amino acids. Trimming removed 5 bases at V and 6 bases at J, with 14 bases between. Germline V gene data show CDR1 as DFQATT and CDR2 as SNEGSKA (reference sequence). CDR3 sequence: CSARATPPEQYF. Here the CDR3 DNA reads TGCAGTGCTCGTGCCACCCCACCCGAGCAGTACTTC.

This clonotype has a count of ten or more. The gene calls are TRBV3-1 and TRBJ2-2; D gene ambiguous. Germline values: CDR1 LGHDT, CDR2 YNNKEL (reference sequence). This CDR3 contains 14 residues. V shed 0 bases and J shed 8 bases, with 10 bases lying between them. The CDR3 DNA reads as TGTGCCAGCAGCCAAGAAGGGTGGCTGGGGGAGCTGTTTTTT. Protein: CASSQEGWLGELFF.

This clonotype has more than one count but fewer than ten. The rearrangement joins TRBV20-1 to TRBJ1-4; no definite D call. CDR3 length: 14 residues. CDR1 is DFQATT and CDR2 is SNEGSKA in the germline V gene (reference sequence). The ends were cut back, 2 bases at V and 5 bases at J, with 12 bases in the middle. DNA for the CDR3: TGCAGTGCTAGACCCAACCCCGGGAATGAAAAACTGTTTTTT. This gives the protein CSARPNPGNEKLFF.

Ten or more counts support this clonotype. The junction and the germline gene differ at one end; a read error may be behind it. The chain is built from TRBV7-3 and TRBJ2-3, with D possibly being TRBD2 (6 bases). The V gene's germline CDR1 is SGHTA and CDR2 FQGTGA. The CDR3 has 15 amino acids. CDR3 residues: CASSVTGTDTDTQYF. CDR3 DNA: TGTGCCAGCAGCGTAACCGGGACTGACACAGATACGCAGTATTTT.